One and the same sample provided the 21 T cell receptor beta chains below, sequenced in a study of T cell repertoires in cytomegalovirus infection. No antigen is known for these receptors. Each CDR3 protein is one row after TCRdb ran MiXCR on the reads. The data show about 89,000 distinct CDR3 sequences, about 31% seen once. The source was CD8+ T cells from cultured PBMCs, collected from culture after CMV antigen stimulation. These receptors came from a human donor in good health (CMV status not recorded). Some clones in this sample may be carry-over from other donors' samples.

This clonotype was detected ten times or more. The rearrangement uses TRBV7-6 and TRBJ1-5; no definite D call. The CDR3 is 17 amino acids. CDR1 is SGHVS, CDR2 FNYEAQ, per germline. Trimming cost V 5 bases and J 4 bases, with 21 bases left between them. The DNA for the CDR3 is TGTGCCAGCAGCCCACGAACCCCCCGGGCAGGTAATCAGCCCCAGCATTTT. Translated: CASSPRTPRAGNQPQHF.

The V call is TRBV9, the J call TRBJ1-1; D is possibly TRBD1 (5 bases). The V gene lost 1 base and the J gene lost 3 bases, with 13 bases spanning the gap. This CDR3 contains 15 residues. The germline V gene encodes CDR1 SGDLS and CDR2 YYNGEE. The DNA of the CDR3 is TGTGCCAGCAGCGTATGGGGGGATGGGTACACTGAAGCTTTCTTT. It specifies CASSVWGDGYTEAFF.

The chain has TRBV7-8 and TRBJ2-1, with TRBD2 matching over 13 bases. Germline CDR1 SGHVS, CDR2 FQNEAQ. The CDR3 length is 17 residues. V trimming: 5 bases; J trimming: 9 bases; junction bases outside the gene matches: 13. CDR3 sequence: CASSGTGLAGRLSEQFF. The DNA for the CDR3 is TGTGCCAGCAGCGGGACGGGACTAGCGGGGAGGCTTAGTGAGCAGTTCTTC.

The J gene is TRBJ1-2, the V gene TRBV6-5, with a weak D call TRBD1 (6 bases). The length of the CDR3 is 12 residues. The germline V gene has CDR1 MNHEY and CDR2 SVGAGI. V dropped 5 bases and J dropped 6 bases, with 10 bases sitting between them. The CDR3 DNA follows: TGTGCCAGCAGTCCCCCAGGGGATGGCTACACCTTC. Its protein is CASSPPGDGYTF.

The sample holds a few counts of this clonotype. The chain couples TRBV5-1 to TRBJ2-3; D is perhaps TRBD1 (5 bases). The germline V and J ends were trimmed by 7 bases and 0 bases, with 12 bases remaining between them. The germline CDR1 and CDR2 sequences are SGHRS and YFSETQ. This CDR3 contains 14 residues. The CDR3 protein is CASGNRPSTDTQYF. In DNA form, the CDR3 reads TGCGCCAGCGGTAACAGGCCTAGCACAGATACGCAGTATTTT.

The rearrangement links TRBV19 to TRBJ1-4, with D maybe TRBD1 (5 bases). The CDR3 sequence is 14 residues long. Germline CDR1 is LNHDA and CDR2 is SQIVND (reference sequence). Trimming pared 5 bases from V and 8 bases from J, leaving 15 bases between. The CDR3 loop reads CASSLDILEEKLFF. The DNA for the CDR3 is TGTGCCAGTAGTCTGGACATCCTTGAGGAAAAACTGTTTTTT.

There are many counts of this clonotype. V is TRBV4-2 and J is TRBJ2-6, with D possibly matching TRBD1 (5 bases). Trimming shortened V by 0 bases and J by 2 bases, and 8 bases separated the two germline ends. The CDR3 contains 16 residues. Germline CDR1 reads LGHNA; CDR2 reads YNFKEQ. CDR3 DNA: TGTGCCAGCAGCCAAGAGGAAGGGGCTGGGGCCAACGTCCTGACTTTC. This codes for CASSQEEGAGANVLTF.

This clonotype was picked up many times. The chain combines TRBV19 with TRBJ1-2; D gene unclear. CDR1 and CDR2 (germline): LNHDA, SQIVND (reference sequence). This CDR3 has 14 amino acids. The germline V and J ends were trimmed by 1 base and 4 bases, with 10 bases remaining between them. The DNA for the CDR3 is TGTGCCAGTAGTATAGTATCGGATTCCTATGGCTACACCTTC. Translated: CASSIVSDSYGYTF. Complete variable domain (other parts from reference TRBV19 and TRBJ1-2): DGGITQSPKYLFRKEGQNVTLSCEQNLNHDAMYWYRQDPGQGLRLIYYSQIVNDFQKGDIAEGYSVSREKKESFPLTVTSAQKNPTAFYLCASSIVSDSYGYTFGSGTRLTVV.

This clonotype appeared many times. This chain links TRBV4-2 with TRBJ1-2; D not resolved. Trimming took 0 bases from V and 4 from J, leaving 15 bases between them. The CDR3 is 16 amino acids. CDR1 LGHNA and CDR2 YNFKEQ come from the germline V gene. This chain's CDR3 is CASSQDLLRAGYGYTF. CDR3 coding DNA: TGTGCCAGCAGCCAAGATCTGTTGAGGGCGGGCTATGGCTACACCTTC.

This clonotype appeared a few times. This chain links TRBV7-8 with TRBJ2-5; D may match TRBD1 or TRBD2 (5 bases each). V dropped 5 bases and J dropped 5 bases, with 15 bases sitting between them. CDR3 length: 14 amino acids. The germline gives CDR1 SGHVS, CDR2 FQNEAQ. The CDR3 nucleotides are TGTGCCAGCAGCCTTCACTGGGACGGCGAGACCCAGTACTTC. This sequence encodes CASSLHWDGETQYF.

The rearrangement uses TRBV24-1 and TRBJ1-5; no reliable D call. Germline lookup yields CDR1 KGHDR and CDR2 SFDVKD. This CDR3 region has 15 residues. Trimming removed 9 bases from V and 3 bases from J, with 17 bases in between. CDR3 nucleotide sequence: TGTGCCACCCGGGAAGGAGGGCGCTCCAATCAGCCCCAGCATTTT. Protein: CATREGGRSNQPQHF.

Only a few counts were recorded for this clonotype. This rearrangement joins TRBV7-9 to TRBJ2-3; 13 bases fit TRBD2. From germline, CDR1 is SEHNR and CDR2 FQNEAQ (reference sequence). V was pared by 4 bases and J by 4 bases, with 8 bases of the junction left unmatched. This CDR3 is 17 amino acids long. The CDR3 spells CASSWGLAGSGADTQYF. The CDR3 bases are TGTGCCAGCAGCTGGGGACTAGCGGGGTCGGGCGCAGATACGCAGTATTTT.

This sequence joins TRBV20-1 and TRBJ1-3, with D tentatively TRBD1 (6 bases). This CDR3 comprises 14 residues. Trimming shortened V by 5 bases and J by 6 bases, and 17 bases separated the two germline ends. Germline assignment: CDR1 DFQATT and CDR2 SNEGSKA (reference sequence). CDR3 nucleotide sequence: TGCAGTGCTTCAAACAGGGTTGAGTTAAACACCATATATTTT. This encodes CSASNRVELNTIYF.

This chain joins TRBV2 and TRBJ2-7, with D perhaps matching TRBD2 (5 bases). Germline V CDR1 and CDR2: SNHLY, FYNNEI. The length of the CDR3 is 11 residues. V lost 6 bases and J 7 bases, leaving 10 bases between the germline ends. DNA for the CDR3: TGTGCCAGCAGCCCTCCGGGGGAGCAGTACTTC. Encoded protein: CASSPPGEQYF.

This clonotype was observed a handful of times. The chain uses TRBV6-5 and TRBJ2-1; maybe TRBD1 (6 bases). Germline CDR1 and CDR2: MNHEY and SVGAGI. V was shortened by 0 bases and J by 0 bases, with 6 bases between the two germline ends. CDR3 length: 15 amino acids. CDR3 bases: TGTGCCAGCAGTTACTCGACAGGCTCCTACAATGAGCAGTTCTTC. Translated, it gives CASSYSTGSYNEQFF.

This clonotype has just a few counts. The chain combines TRBV6-2 or TRBV6-3 with TRBJ1-5; D is unclear. CDR3 length: 11 residues. V lost 2 bases, J lost 9 bases, and 5 bases lay in between. From germline, CDR1 is MNHEY and CDR2 SVGEGT. As DNA, the CDR3 is TGTGCCAGCAGTTACCCGGGGCCCCAGCATTTT. Its protein product is CASSYPGPQHF.

This chain connects TRBV6-6 to TRBJ2-5; no firm D call. Germline V gene sequence: CDR1 MNHNY, CDR2 SVGAGI (reference sequence). The CDR3 runs to 16 residues. The V and J ends lost 2 bases and 8 bases respectively, with 21 bases between them. The DNA of the CDR3 is TGTGCCAGCAGTTACCCATATTGGACCCCAAAAGGCACCCAGTACTTC. This translates into CASSYPYWTPKGTQYF.

This clonotype was recorded many times. The chain employs TRBV7-2 and TRBJ2-7; D unresolved. V lost 6 bases and J lost 0, with 18 bases in between. CDR1 is SGHTA and CDR2 is FQGNSA in the germline V gene. The CDR3 totals 16 residues. The CDR3 region is CASRLSGTGPSYEQYF. The CDR3 DNA reads as TGTGCCAGCAGGCTTAGTGGAACCGGGCCCTCCTACGAGCAGTACTTC. Variable domain in full (rest from reference TRBV7-2 and TRBJ2-7): GAGVSQSPSNKVTEKGKDVELRCDPISGHTALYWYRQSLGQGLEFLIYFQGNSAPDKSGLPSDRFSAERTGGSVSTLTIQRTQQEDSAVYLCASRLSGTGPSYEQYFGPGTRLTVT.

This clonotype was seen a few times. V is TRBV19 and J is TRBJ2-1; 8 bases agree with TRBD2. CDR1 is LNHDA and CDR2 is SQIVND in the germline V gene (reference sequence). The CDR3 length is 15 residues. The J segment lost 11 bases and the V segment lost 7 bases, leaving 16 bases of the junction unmatched. CDR3 protein: CASTTGTRGPGKQFF. CDR3 DNA: TGTGCCAGTACCACCGGGACTAGGGGCCCTGGAAAGCAGTTCTTC.

This rearrangement joins TRBV19 to TRBJ1-1; D is undetermined. The CDR3 is 14 amino acids. V dropped 3 bases and J dropped 1 base, with 9 bases sitting between them. The germline V gene encodes CDR1 LNHDA and CDR2 SQIVND (reference sequence). CDR3 DNA sequence: TGTGCCAGTAGTATCCCCGGGCCGAACACTGAAGCTTTCTTT. Amino acid sequence: CASSIPGPNTEAFF.

This clonotype appeared a single time. The chain links TRBV15 to TRBJ1-5; TRBD1 agrees at 7 bases. Germline trimming cut 0 bases from V and 3 bases from J; bases unmatched to any gene: 2. Germline CDR1 LNHNV, CDR2 YYDKDF (reference sequence). The CDR3 is 15 residues long. The CDR3 reads CATSREGQHNQPQHF. DNA of the CDR3: TGTGCCACCAGCAGAGAGGGACAGCACAATCAGCCCCAGCATTTT.